The entry below describes one T cell receptor (beta chain). The antigen is unknown. Memory CD4+ cells were the fraction left after CD45RA+ naive selection. Germline lookup yields CDR1 MGHRA and CDR2 YSYEKL. There are 15 residues in the CDR3. V was shortened by 2 bases and J by 2 bases, with 9 bases between the two germline ends. The data stem from a study of shared clonotypes between healthy human individuals. Study observations and caveats: Naive subsets, compared against memory subsets, generally had larger estimated richness values.

Clones were read by immunoSEQ multiplex PCR, and TCRdb kept only the in-frame ones, dropping some. The sample shows approximately 2,000,000 clones, 85% to 95% of them seen only once. The sample comprised naive CD4+ T cells from PBMCs. Subset here: CD45RA+ positively selected. The TCR was taken from a man in his late teens or twenties in good health. Some clones in this sample may be carry-over from other donors' samples. J is TRBJ2-2 and V is TRBV4-1; no clear D gene. The CDR3 sequence is CASSQSPANTGELFF. DNA of the CDR3: TGCGCCAGCAGCCAATCCCCGGCCAACACCGGGGAGCTGTTTTTT.